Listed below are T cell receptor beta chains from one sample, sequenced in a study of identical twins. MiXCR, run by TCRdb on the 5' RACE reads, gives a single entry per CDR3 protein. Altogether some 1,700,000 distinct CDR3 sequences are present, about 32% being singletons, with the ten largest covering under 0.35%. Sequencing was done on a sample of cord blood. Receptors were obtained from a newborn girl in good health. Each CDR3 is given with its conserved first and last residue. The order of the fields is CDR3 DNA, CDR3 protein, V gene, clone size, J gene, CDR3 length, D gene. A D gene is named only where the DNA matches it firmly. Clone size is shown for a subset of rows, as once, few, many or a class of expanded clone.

TGTGCCAGCAGCCAAGGACGCGGACAGGGGGCAATAAACATTCAGTACTTC	CASSQGRGQGAINIQYF	TRBV4-2	-	TRBJ2-4	17	TRBD1
TGCAGTGCTAGAGATCGGCTAGCGGGACCCAATGAGCAGTTCTTC	CSARDRLAGPNEQFF	TRBV20-1	few	TRBJ2-1	15	TRBD2
TGCAGCGTTGAGGACACTAACTATGGCTACACCTTC	CSVEDTNYGYTF	TRBV29-1	many	TRBJ1-2	12	-
TGCAGTGCCGTACTTCAGGGGAGAAACTATGGCTACACCTTC	CSAVLQGRNYGYTF	TRBV20-1	-	TRBJ1-2	14	-
TGTGCCACCAGCAGAGCAGGCAATGAGCAGTTCTTC	CATSRAGNEQFF	TRBV15	-	TRBJ2-1	12	-
TGTGCCAGCAGTTTTTACGACAGGGGTAATTCACCCCTCCACTTT	CASSFYDRGNSPLHF	TRBV28	few	TRBJ1-6	15	TRBD1
TGTGCCATCAGTGTTGCGGGAGGGACCGAGACCCAGTACTTC	CAISVAGGTETQYF	TRBV10-3	-	TRBJ2-5	14	TRBD2
TGTGCCAGCAGCCAAGATTTGACAGCTGATAACTATGGCTACACCTTC	CASSQDLTADNYGYTF	TRBV4-2	-	TRBJ1-2	16	-
TGCAGTGCTAGAGCTACAGGGCAAGAGACCCAGTACTTC	CSARATGQETQYF	TRBV20-1	-	TRBJ2-5	13	-
TGTGCCACCAGTGACCCTAGCGGGAAGGATGAGCAGTACTTC	CATSDPSGKDEQYF	TRBV24-1	-	TRBJ2-5	14	TRBD2
TGTGCCAGCAGCCGCGAGGAGCTTTTTGGAAAACTGTTTTTT	CASSREELFGKLFF	TRBV28	-	TRBJ1-4	14	-
TGCAGTGCTATTTACAGAATGAACACTGAAGCTTTCTTT	CSAIYRMNTEAFF	TRBV20-1	-	TRBJ1-1	13	-
TGCAGTGCTAGAGGACCTGCAGGACAGAAGAGCTCTGGGGCCAACGTCCTGACTTTC	CSARGPAGQKSSGANVLTF	TRBV20-1	few	TRBJ2-6	19	-
TGCGCCAGCAGCTTGTCGGGACGGAACAATGAGCGGTTCTTC	CASSLSGRNNERFF	TRBV5-1	-	TRBJ2-7	14	-
TGTGCCAGCAGTGAATCCCGGCAACGATCTAGCACAGATACGCAGTATTTT	CASSESRQRSSTDTQYF	TRBV25-1	few	TRBJ2-3	17	-
TGTGCCAGCAGTAGCCGGGACAGGGGCACCAATGAGCAGTTCTTC	CASSSRDRGTNEQFF	TRBV6-1	few	TRBJ2-1	15	TRBD1
TGCAGTGCTAGAGCGGGAGGAGCGGGAGGGGTCAATGAGCAGTTCTTC	CSARAGGAGGVNEQFF	TRBV20-1	-	TRBJ2-1	16	TRBD2
TGTGCCACCAGTGCTAAGGGGGCGAACACTGAAGCTTTCTTT	CATSAKGANTEAFF	TRBV24-1	few	TRBJ1-1	14	TRBD1
TGCAGCGTTGATAGGCACCAAGAGACCCAGTACTTC	CSVDRHQETQYF	TRBV29-1	many	TRBJ2-5	12	-